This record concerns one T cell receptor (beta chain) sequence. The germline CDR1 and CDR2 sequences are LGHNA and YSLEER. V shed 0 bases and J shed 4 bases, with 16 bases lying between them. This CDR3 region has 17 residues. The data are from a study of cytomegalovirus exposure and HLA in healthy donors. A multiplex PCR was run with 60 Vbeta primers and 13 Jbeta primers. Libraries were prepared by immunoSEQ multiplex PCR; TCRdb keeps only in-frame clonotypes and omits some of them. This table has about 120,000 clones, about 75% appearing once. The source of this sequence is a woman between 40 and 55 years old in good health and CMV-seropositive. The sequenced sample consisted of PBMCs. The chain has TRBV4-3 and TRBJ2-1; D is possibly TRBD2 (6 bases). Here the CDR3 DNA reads TGCGCCAGCAGCCAAGACCCCGGGACTCAAATTTACAATGAGCAGTTCTTC. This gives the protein CASSQDPGTQIYNEQFF.